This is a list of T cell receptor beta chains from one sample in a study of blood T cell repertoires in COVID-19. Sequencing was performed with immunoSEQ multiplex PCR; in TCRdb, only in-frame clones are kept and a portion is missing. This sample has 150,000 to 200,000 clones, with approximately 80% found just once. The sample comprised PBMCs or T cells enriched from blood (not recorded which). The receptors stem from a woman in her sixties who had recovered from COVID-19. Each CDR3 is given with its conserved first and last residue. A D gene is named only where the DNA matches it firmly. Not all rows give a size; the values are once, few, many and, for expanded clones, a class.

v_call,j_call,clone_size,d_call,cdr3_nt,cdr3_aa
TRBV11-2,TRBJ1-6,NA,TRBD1,TGTGCCAGCAGTCCGGGACAGGGTTATTCACCCCTCCACTTT,CASSPGQGYSPLHF
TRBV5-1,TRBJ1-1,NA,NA,TGCGCCAGCAGCAACAGGGTTTGGGGCACTGAAGCTTTCTTT,CASSNRVWGTEAFF
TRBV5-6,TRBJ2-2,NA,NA,TGTGCCAGCAGCGGCCCTTGGGAGTCCGGGGAGCTGTTTTTT,CASSGPWESGELFF
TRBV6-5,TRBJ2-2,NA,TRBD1,TGTGCCAGCTTGCGGGACAGGGGGTCCGGGGAGCTGTTTTTT,CASLRDRGSGELFF
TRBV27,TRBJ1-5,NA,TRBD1,TGTGCCAGCAGTTCATGGACAGGGGGGAGCAATCAGCCCCAGCATTTT,CASSSWTGGSNQPQHF
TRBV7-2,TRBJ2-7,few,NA,TGTGCCAGCAGCTTAGCGTCCGCGGGACTTGGCTACGAGCAGTACTTC,CASSLASAGLGYEQYF
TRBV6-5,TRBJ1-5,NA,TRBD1,TGTGCCACAGGACAGGGACTTAGCAATCAGCCCCAGCATTTT,CATGQGLSNQPQHF
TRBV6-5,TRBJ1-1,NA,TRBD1,TGTGCCAGCAGTTATCAGACAGGGGAAGCTTTCTTT,CASSYQTGEAFF
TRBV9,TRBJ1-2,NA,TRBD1,TGTGCCAGCAGCGTAGCCCCAGGGACAGGGAGCGCTAACTATGGCTACACCTTC,CASSVAPGTGSANYGYTF
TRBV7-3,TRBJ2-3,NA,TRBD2,TGTGCCAGCAGCGCAAGTAGCGGGGGGTATACGCAGTATTTT,CASSASSGGYTQYF
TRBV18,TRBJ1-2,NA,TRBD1,TGTGCCAGCTCACCCTCGGGACAGGGATTCTATGGCTACACCTTC,CASSPSGQGFYGYTF
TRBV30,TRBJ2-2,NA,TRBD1,TGTGCCTGGAGAGAGACCGGGACAGGGGGCGCAAGGGGGGAGCTGTTTTTT,CAWRETGTGGARGELFF
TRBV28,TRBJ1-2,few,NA,TGTGCCAGCAGTTCCCCGTATAACTATGGCTACACCTTC,CASSSPYNYGYTF
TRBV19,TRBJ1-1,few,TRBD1,TGTGCCAGTAGCACGGACAGGGGCACTGAAGCTTTCTTT,CASSTDRGTEAFF
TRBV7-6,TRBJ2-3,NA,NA,TGTGCCAGCAGCTCCGACAGAACAGATACGCAGTATTTT,CASSSDRTDTQYF
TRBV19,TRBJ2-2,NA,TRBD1,TGTGCCAGTTCATTTTCAGGGGGCGGATTTGCCGGGGAGCTGTTTTTT,CASSFSGGGFAGELFF
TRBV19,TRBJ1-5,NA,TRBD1,TGTGCCAGTAGTATCGACAGGGGATATGGCAATCAGCCCCAGCATTTT,CASSIDRGYGNQPQHF